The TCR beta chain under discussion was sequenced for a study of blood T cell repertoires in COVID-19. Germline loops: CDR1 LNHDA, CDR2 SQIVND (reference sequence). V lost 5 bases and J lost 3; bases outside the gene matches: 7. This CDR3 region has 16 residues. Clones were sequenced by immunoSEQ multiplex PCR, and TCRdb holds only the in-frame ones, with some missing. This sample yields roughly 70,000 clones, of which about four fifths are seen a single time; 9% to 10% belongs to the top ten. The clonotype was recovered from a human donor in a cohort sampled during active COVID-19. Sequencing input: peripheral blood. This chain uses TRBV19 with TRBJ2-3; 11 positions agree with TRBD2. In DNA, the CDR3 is TGTGCCAGTAGTTTCCGGACTAGCGGGCGAACAGATACGCAGTATTTT. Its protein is CASSFRTSGRTDTQYF.